Presented here are 10 T cell receptor beta chains from one specimen sequenced in a study of cytomegalovirus exposure and HLA in healthy donors. PCR amplification relied on 60 Vbeta primers (plus 13 Jbeta primers). The data were produced by immunoSEQ multiplex PCR, yet TCRdb's version contains in-frame clones alone and is incomplete. The sample records about 82,000 clones, 10% being singletons. The sequenced material came from PBMCs. These receptors were obtained from a man in his sixties in good health and CMV-seropositive.

In its sample, this clone was seen a few times. The V and J genes are TRBV30 and TRBJ1-1; D may be TRBD1 (6 bases). The V gene lost 2 bases and the J gene lost 1 base, with 8 bases spanning the gap. Germline V gives CDR1 GTSNPN, CDR2 SVGIG (reference sequence). CDR3 size: 13 residues. The CDR3 DNA is TGTGCCTGGAGTACAGGGAAGAACACTGAAGCTTTCTTT. Protein product: CAWSTGKNTEAFF.

In its sample, this clone was seen a few times. This rearrangement joins TRBV11-2 to TRBJ1-1, with D possibly TRBD1 on 5 matching bases. CDR3 length: 11 amino acids. Per the germline V gene, CDR1 is SGHAT and CDR2 is FQNNGV. Trimming left V 2 bases short and J 10 bases short, with 8 bases between. CDR3 sequence: CASSLMGLAFF. As DNA, the CDR3 is TGTGCCAGCAGCTTAATGGGGCTAGCTTTCTTT.

The chain uses TRBV5-1 and TRBJ2-3, with D possibly matching TRBD1 (6 bases). The germline V gene encodes CDR1 SGHRS and CDR2 YFSETQ. The CDR3 is 14 amino acids. With 1 base removed from V and 5 bases from J, the gap between germline ends came to 11 bases. The CDR3 protein is CASSLSQGIDTQYF. The CDR3 DNA is TGCGCCAGCAGCTTGTCGCAGGGGATAGATACGCAGTATTTT.

This clone was picked up a small number of times. The V call is TRBV5-1, the J call TRBJ2-3; D is ambiguous. Germline loops: CDR1 SGHRS, CDR2 YFSETQ. Trimming removed 0 bases from V and 2 bases from J, with 7 bases in between. This CDR3 is built from 14 residues. The CDR3: CASSLAGYTDTQYF. In nucleotides, the CDR3 is TGCGCCAGCAGCTTGGCGGGTTACACAGATACGCAGTATTTT.

CDR3: CATSRGGSTDTQYF. CDR3 nucleotides: TGTGCCACCAGCAGAGGCGGGTCCACAGATACGCAGTATTTT. This rearrangement joins TRBV15 to TRBJ2-3; maybe TRBD2 (5 bases). This CDR3 has 14 residues. Germline values: CDR1 LNHNV, CDR2 YYDKDF (reference sequence). The germline V and J ends were trimmed by 1 base and 2 bases, with 7 bases remaining between them.

This chain links TRBV5-8 with TRBJ2-5; 7 bases are shared with TRBD2. The CDR3 is 14 residues long. Trimming at V came to 4 bases and at J to 4 bases, leaving 7 bases not matched to a gene. Looked up from germline, CDR1 is SGHTS and CDR2 is YDEGEE. The CDR3 spells CASSHWGEGETQYF. In nucleotides, the CDR3 is TGTGCCAGCAGCCATTGGGGGGAGGGAGAGACCCAGTACTTC.

The V gene is TRBV10-3, the J gene TRBJ1-1; the D is unclear. The CDR3 extends over 13 amino acids. The germline V and J ends were trimmed by 6 bases and 1 base, with 9 bases remaining between them. Germline CDR1 reads ENHRY; CDR2 reads SYGVKD. Here the CDR3 reads CAIRGVGNTEAFF. The CDR3 bases are TGTGCCATCAGAGGAGTGGGGAACACTGAAGCTTTCTTT.

V is TRBV15 and J is TRBJ2-1, with 10 bases matching TRBD1. The ends lost 2 bases at V and 6 bases at J; junction bases unmatched: 10. There are 17 residues in the CDR3. Germline V gene data show CDR1 as LNHNV and CDR2 as YYDKDF (reference sequence). The CDR3 is CATSRPRTGGSSNEQFF. As DNA, the CDR3 is TGTGCCACCAGCAGACCCCGGACAGGGGGTAGTAGCAATGAGCAGTTCTTC.

This clone was counted between two and nine times. The chain employs TRBV27 and TRBJ2-1; D uncertain. The V end was cut by 3 bases, the J end by 6 bases, with 9 bases between. The CDR3 runs to 13 residues. Germline lookup yields CDR1 MNHEY and CDR2 SMNVEV (reference sequence). The CDR3, as DNA: TGTGCCAGCAGTTTGAGAATTCGCAATGAGCAGTTCTTC. Translation gives CASSLRIRNEQFF.

This clone was seen more than once but under ten times. This chain connects TRBV7-9 to TRBJ2-3; D possibly corresponds to TRBD1 (5 bases). Trimming removed 1 base from V and 3 bases from J, with 11 bases in between. CDR1 and CDR2 from the germline V gene are SEHNR and FQNEAQ (reference sequence). CDR3 length: 15 residues. In DNA, the CDR3 is TGTGCCAGCAGCTTAGGAAGGGGAACGACAGATACGCAGTATTTT. Translation gives CASSLGRGTTDTQYF.